The 21 T cell receptor beta chains presented below share a single source sample, sequenced in a study of post-analysis software for immune sequencing data. Study findings and constraints: Patients had higher frequencies than controls of five TRBV segments, including TRBV5-6, TRBV5-1 and TRBV20-1.

Included in the TCR beta cDNA libraries were unique molecular identifiers. TCRdb reprocessed the PCR reads with MiXCR, giving one entry per CDR3 protein. This table holds about 540,000 distinct CDR3 sequences, 30% to 40% found once. No cognate antigen is known for these TCRs. Sequences were obtained from blood. These TCRs come from a girl aged 2-17 years with multiple sclerosis.

This clonotype showed up just a few times. The chain links TRBV10-3 to TRBJ2-3; D is unresolved. V shed 3 bases and J shed 2 bases, with 21 bases lying between them. This CDR3 has 18 residues. Per the germline V gene, CDR1 is ENHRY and CDR2 is SYGVKD. CDR3 in amino acids: CAISEGGRTTLDTDTQYF. Written as DNA, the CDR3 is TGTGCCATCAGTGAAGGTGGTCGCACCACCCTTGACACAGATACGCAGTATTTT.

This clonotype was found a few times. This chain uses TRBV28 with TRBJ2-3; TRBD2 aligns across 12 bases. The CDR3 sequence is 16 residues long. Germline CDR1 and CDR2: MDHEN and SYDVKM. CDR3 loop: CASGLAGPAYTDTQYF. The CDR3 nucleotides are TGTGCTAGCGGACTAGCGGGGCCCGCATACACAGATACGCAGTATTTT.

The chain joins TRBV12-3 or TRBV12-4 to TRBJ2-6; weak D call: TRBD1 (5 bases). This CDR3 has 16 residues. V was clipped by 5 bases and J by 2 bases, with 13 bases between them. Here the CDR3 DNA reads TGTGCCAGCAGTCGCAGTACAGGTACTGGGGCCAACGTCCTGACTTTC. Protein: CASSRSTGTGANVLTF.

This clonotype was observed a few times. V and J are TRBV15 and TRBJ1-5, with D possibly being TRBD1 (5 bases). Deletions cut 8 bases from V and 8 bases from J, with 16 bases between. Looked up from germline, CDR1 is LNHNV and CDR2 is YYDKDF (reference sequence). The CDR3 has 13 amino acids. CDR3 nucleotides: TGTGCCACCTCCGGGACGCGACTCGAGCCCCAGCATTTT. It translates to CATSGTRLEPQHF.

In this sample, this clonotype turned up many times. This rearrangement joins TRBV4-1 to TRBJ2-7; no definite D call. This CDR3 spans 17 amino acids. The germline V and J ends were trimmed by 3 bases and 0 bases, with 18 bases remaining between them. Germline CDR1 is MGHRA and CDR2 is YSYEKL. CDR3 region: CASSHPLKARSSYEQYF. The CDR3 bases are TGCGCCAGCAGCCACCCCTTAAAGGCGAGGAGCTCCTACGAGCAGTACTTC.

The chain employs TRBV5-1 and TRBJ2-7; 11 positions match TRBD2. The length of the CDR3 is 15 residues. The junction had 7 bases not matched to a gene; V was cut back by 4 bases and J by 4 bases. Germline V lookup: CDR1 SGHRS, CDR2 YFSETQ. CDR3 residues: CASSTLTSGVYEQYF. The CDR3 DNA is TGCGCCAGCAGCACGTTGACTAGCGGGGTATACGAGCAGTACTTC.

The chain joins TRBV6-2 or TRBV6-3 to TRBJ1-2; D not resolved. Germline V gene sequence: CDR1 MNHEY, CDR2 SVGEGT. The V end was cut by 6 bases, the J end by 8 bases, with 10 bases between. CDR3 length: 11 residues. The CDR3 nucleotides read TGTGCCAGCAGGAACGGGGAAGGCTACACCTTC. It encodes CASRNGEGYTF.

This clonotype has ten or more counts. V and J are TRBV9 and TRBJ2-7, with D hard to call. Trimming left V 1 base short and J 2 bases short, with 10 bases between. Germline V gene data show CDR1 as SGDLS and CDR2 as YYNGEE. The CDR3 has 14 amino acids. CDR3 loop: CASSVSPGPYEQYF. The CDR3 bases are TGTGCCAGCAGCGTATCCCCTGGTCCCTACGAGCAGTACTTC.

The chain combines TRBV7-3 with TRBJ2-3; perhaps TRBD2 as D (6 bases). The CDR3 is made up of 14 amino acids. V shed 10 bases and J shed 1 base, with 15 bases lying between them. Germline V gives CDR1 SGHTA, CDR2 FQGTGA. In nucleotides, the CDR3 is TGTGCCACCAGTGCGGGGTTGGGCACAGATACGCAGTATTTT. It encodes CATSAGLGTDTQYF.

This clonotype came up a few times. The CDR3 here is CASSFLRFQASGKPYNEQFF. The CDR3 nucleotides are TGTGCCAGCAGCTTCCTTCGGTTTCAAGCTAGCGGTAAGCCCTACAATGAGCAGTTCTTC. The chain combines TRBV11-1 with TRBJ2-1, with 7 nucleotides matching TRBD2. The germline gives CDR1 SGHAT, CDR2 FQDESV (reference sequence). The junction had 19 bases not matched to a gene; V was cut back by 3 bases and J by 2 bases. CDR3 length: 20 residues.

In the case of this clonotype: A much larger clonotype is one base distant, so this may be a read error. This chain joins TRBV29-1 and TRBJ2-4, with TRBD1 identical over 7 bases. Gene TRBJ2-7 matches the end of the DNA better, so the J call may be wrong. The CDR3 contains 14 residues. Looked up from germline, CDR1 is SQVTM and CDR2 is ANQGSEA. The CDR3 coding sequence is TGCAGCGTTGAGTTCCGGGACAGTCCCCACGAGCAGTACTTC. It translates to CSVEFRDSPHEQYF.

This clonotype has a handful of counts. The chain employs TRBV20-1 and TRBJ2-1, with a weak D call TRBD2 (6 bases). V was shortened by 6 bases and J by 4 bases, with 16 bases between the two germline ends. Germline values: CDR1 DFQATT, CDR2 SNEGSKA (reference sequence). CDR3 length: 14 amino acids. Written as DNA, the CDR3 is TGCAGTGCCACTCGGGCGGGGCTGTACAATGAGCAGTTCTTC. Translating gives CSATRAGLYNEQFF.

The J gene is TRBJ2-5, the V gene TRBV18; a weak D match, TRBD1 (5 bases). The CDR3 sequence is 16 residues long. Trimming removed 2 bases from V and 5 bases from J, with 18 bases in between. Per the germline V gene, CDR1 is KGHSH and CDR2 is LQKENI. The CDR3 loop is CASSPVQVESGETQYF. The CDR3 DNA follows: TGTGCCAGCTCACCAGTACAGGTGGAAAGTGGGGAGACCCAGTACTTC.

A remark on this clonotype: A much larger clone differs by one base, so this may be a read error. This chain uses TRBV7-3 with TRBJ2-5; D gene ambiguous. CDR3 length equals 13 residues. The germline CDR1 and CDR2 sequences are SGHTA and FQGTGA. The CDR3 sequence is CASSQGRQGTQYF. CDR3 nucleotides: TGTGCCAGCAGCCAAGGACGCCAAGGGACCCAGTACTTC.

V usage is TRBV5-6 and J usage is TRBJ2-5, with 7 bases matching TRBD1. The CDR3 contains 14 residues. Germline V gene sequence: CDR1 SGHDT, CDR2 YYEEEE. With 0 bases clipped from V and 11 bases from J, the junction kept 10 bases outside the gene matches. The CDR3 sequence: CASSLVRQGTEQYF. In nucleotides, the CDR3 is TGTGCCAGCAGCTTGGTCAGACAGGGCACTGAGCAGTACTTC.

V is TRBV7-9 and J is TRBJ2-5; D perhaps matches TRBD2 (7 bases). The CDR3 has 15 residues. Per germline, CDR1 SEHNR and CDR2 FQNEAQ (reference sequence). Trimming took 5 bases from V and 5 from J, leaving 18 bases between them. DNA for the CDR3: TGTGCCAGCAGCGACCCGGGGGGCCCTGGGGAGACCCAGTACTTC. It translates to CASSDPGGPGETQYF.

In this sample, this clonotype turned up a few times. The chain is built from TRBV5-1 and TRBJ2-2; 14 bases align to TRBD2. Germline V lookup: CDR1 SGHRS, CDR2 YFSETQ. The CDR3 spans 15 residues. J lost 5 bases, V lost 3 bases, and 0 bases had no gene match. This CDR3 is CASSWTSGGTGELFF. The CDR3 DNA reads TGCGCCAGCAGCTGGACTAGCGGGGGGACCGGGGAGCTGTTTTTT.

This clonotype was seen a handful of times. This chain uses TRBV5-1 with TRBJ2-3; D not certain. CDR1 SGHRS and CDR2 YFSETQ come from the germline V gene. Trimming took off 7 bases at V and 5 bases at J, with 11 bases between the two ends. The CDR3 contains 12 residues. The CDR3 sequence is CASGRLEDTQYF. As DNA, the CDR3 is TGCGCCAGCGGCCGACTGGAAGATACGCAGTATTTT. Complete variable domain (other parts from reference TRBV5-1 and TRBJ2-3): KAGVTQTPRYLIKTRGQQVTLSCSPISGHRSVSWYQQTPGQGLQFLFEYFSETQRNKGNFPGRFSGRQFSNSRSEMNVSTLELGDSALYLCASGRLEDTQYFGPGTRLTVL.

The chain joins TRBV5-1 to TRBJ2-3, with TRBD1 identical over 11 bases. CDR1 and CDR2 from the germline V gene are SGHRS and YFSETQ. The CDR3 runs 16 residues. The V and J ends lost 4 bases and 3 bases, in that order; junction bases with no gene match: 7. Written as DNA, the CDR3 is TGCGCCAGCAGCCCCCAAGGACAGGGGGCAACAGATACGCAGTATTTT. Translated: CASSPQGQGATDTQYF.

This rearrangement joins TRBV20-1 to TRBJ1-1; D gene uncertain. Trimming took 3 bases from V and 10 from J, leaving 15 bases between them. The CDR3 extends over 12 amino acids. Germline CDR1 is DFQATT and CDR2 is SNEGSKA (reference sequence). The CDR3 DNA reads TGCAGTGCTAGCAGGCATCCCGAGGGAGCTTTCTTT. This translates into CSASRHPEGAFF.

In this sample, this clonotype turned up a few times. The J gene is TRBJ2-5, the V gene TRBV4-1, with TRBD1 identical over 8 bases. Trimming took 4 bases from V and 9 from J; bases not matched to a gene: 13. The CDR3 runs to 15 residues. Germline V gene lookup returns CDR1 MGHRA and CDR2 YSYEKL. The CDR3 sequence: CASSRQDRGQGAQYF. The CDR3 DNA sequence: TGCGCCAGCAGCCGCCAAGACAGGGGCCAAGGGGCCCAGTACTTC.